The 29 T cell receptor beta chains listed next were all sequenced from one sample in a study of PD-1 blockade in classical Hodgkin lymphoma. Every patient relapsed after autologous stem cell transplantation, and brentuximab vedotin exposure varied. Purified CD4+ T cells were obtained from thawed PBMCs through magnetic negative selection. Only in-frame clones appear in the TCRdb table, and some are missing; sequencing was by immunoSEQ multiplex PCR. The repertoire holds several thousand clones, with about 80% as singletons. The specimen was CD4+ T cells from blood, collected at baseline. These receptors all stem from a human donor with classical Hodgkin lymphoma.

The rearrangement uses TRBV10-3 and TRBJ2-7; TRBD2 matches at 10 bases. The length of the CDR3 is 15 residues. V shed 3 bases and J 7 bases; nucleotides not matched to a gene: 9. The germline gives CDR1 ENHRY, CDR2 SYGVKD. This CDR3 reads CAISDGLAEGWEQYF. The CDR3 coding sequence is TGTGCCATCAGTGACGGACTAGCGGAGGGGTGGGAGCAGTACTTC.

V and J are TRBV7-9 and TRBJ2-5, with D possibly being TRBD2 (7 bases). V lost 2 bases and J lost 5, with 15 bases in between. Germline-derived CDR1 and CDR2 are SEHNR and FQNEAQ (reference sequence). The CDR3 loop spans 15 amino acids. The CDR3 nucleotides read TGTGCCAGCAGCTTATGGACCGGGGGGCGGGAGACCCAGTACTTC. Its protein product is CASSLWTGGRETQYF.

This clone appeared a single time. The CDR3 reads CASSKSSGANVLTF. The CDR3, as DNA: TGTGCCAGCAGCAAGAGCTCTGGGGCCAACGTCCTGACTTTC. This chain connects TRBV27 to TRBJ2-6; no reliable D call. This CDR3 spans 14 amino acids. From germline, CDR1 is MNHEY and CDR2 SMNVEV (reference sequence). Trimming left V 6 bases short and J 0 bases short, with 6 bases between.

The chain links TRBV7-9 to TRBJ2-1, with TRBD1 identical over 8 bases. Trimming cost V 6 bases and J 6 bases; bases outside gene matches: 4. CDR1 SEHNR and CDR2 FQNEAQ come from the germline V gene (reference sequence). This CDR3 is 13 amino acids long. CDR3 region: CASRTGVTNEQFF. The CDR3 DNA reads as TGTGCCAGCAGGACAGGGGTCACCAATGAGCAGTTCTTC.

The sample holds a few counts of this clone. CDR3: CASSIEGLGGNQPQHF. CDR3 DNA: TGTGCCAGTAGTATAGAGGGCCTGGGAGGCAATCAGCCCCAGCATTTT. The genes are TRBV19 and TRBJ1-5, with unresolved D. Germline lookup yields CDR1 LNHDA and CDR2 SQIVND (reference sequence). CDR3 length: 16 amino acids. The V and J ends lost 0 bases and 2 bases respectively, with 11 bases between them. The whole variable domain, filled in from reference TRBV19 and TRBJ1-5, reads DGGITQSPKYLFRKEGQNVTLSCEQNLNHDAMYWYRQDPGQGLRLIYYSQIVNDFQKGDIAEGYSVSREKKESFPLTVTSAQKNPTAFYLCASSIEGLGGNQPQHFGDGTRLSIL.

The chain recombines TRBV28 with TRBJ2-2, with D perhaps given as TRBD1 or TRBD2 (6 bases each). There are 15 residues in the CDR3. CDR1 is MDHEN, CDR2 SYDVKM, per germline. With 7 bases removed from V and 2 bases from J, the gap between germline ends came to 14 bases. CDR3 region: CASTIGGSNTGELFF. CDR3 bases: TGTGCCAGCACCATCGGGGGCTCAAACACCGGGGAGCTGTTTTTT.

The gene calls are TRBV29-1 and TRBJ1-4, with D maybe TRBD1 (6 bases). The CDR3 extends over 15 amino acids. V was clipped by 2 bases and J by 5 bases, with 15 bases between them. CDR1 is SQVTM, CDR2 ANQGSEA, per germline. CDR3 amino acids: CSVEWSRTDNEKLFF. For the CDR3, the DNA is TGCAGCGTTGAATGGAGCCGGACAGACAATGAAAAACTGTTTTTT.

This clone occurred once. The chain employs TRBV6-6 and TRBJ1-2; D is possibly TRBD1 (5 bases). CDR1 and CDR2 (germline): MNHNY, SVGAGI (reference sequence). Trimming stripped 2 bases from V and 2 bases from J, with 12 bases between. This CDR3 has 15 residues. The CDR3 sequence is CASSYGDRRNYGYTF. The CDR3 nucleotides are TGTGCCAGCAGTTACGGTGACAGAAGGAACTATGGCTACACCTTC.

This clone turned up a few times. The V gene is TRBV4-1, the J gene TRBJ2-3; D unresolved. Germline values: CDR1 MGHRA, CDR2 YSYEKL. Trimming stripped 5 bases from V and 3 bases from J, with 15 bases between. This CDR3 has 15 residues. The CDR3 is CASSLLGLVTDTQYF. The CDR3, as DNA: TGCGCCAGCAGCTTACTTGGGCTAGTGACAGATACGCAGTATTTT.

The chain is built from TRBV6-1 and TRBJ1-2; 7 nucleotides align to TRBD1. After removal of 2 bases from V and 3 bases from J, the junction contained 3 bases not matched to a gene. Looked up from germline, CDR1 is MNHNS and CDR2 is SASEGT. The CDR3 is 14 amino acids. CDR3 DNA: TGTGCCAGCAGTGAACCAGGACAGGACTATGGCTACACCTTC. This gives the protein CASSEPGQDYGYTF.

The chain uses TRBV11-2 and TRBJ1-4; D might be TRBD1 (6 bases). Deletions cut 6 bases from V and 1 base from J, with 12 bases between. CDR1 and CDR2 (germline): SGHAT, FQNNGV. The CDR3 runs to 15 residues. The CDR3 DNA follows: TGTGCCAGCAGAAATGGACAGTTAACTAATGAAAAACTGTTTTTT. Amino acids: CASRNGQLTNEKLFF.

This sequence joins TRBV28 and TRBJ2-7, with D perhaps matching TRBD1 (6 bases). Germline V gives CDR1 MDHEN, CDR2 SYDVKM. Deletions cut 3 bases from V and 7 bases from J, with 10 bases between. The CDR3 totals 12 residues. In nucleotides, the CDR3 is TGTGCCAGCAGTTTTTCAGGGGTGGAGCAGTACTTC. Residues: CASSFSGVEQYF. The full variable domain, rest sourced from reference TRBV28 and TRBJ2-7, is DVKVTQSSRYLVKRTGEKVFLECVQDMDHENMFWYRQDPGLGLRLIYFSYDVKMKEKGDIPEGYSVSREKKERFSLILESASTNQTSMYLCASSFSGVEQYFGPGTRLTVT.

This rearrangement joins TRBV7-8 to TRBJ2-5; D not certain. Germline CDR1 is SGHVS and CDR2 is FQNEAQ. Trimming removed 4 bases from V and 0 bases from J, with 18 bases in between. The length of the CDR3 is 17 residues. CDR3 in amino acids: CASSSIGRTTNQETQYF. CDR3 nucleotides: TGTGCCAGCAGCTCAATCGGAAGAACGACAAACCAAGAGACCCAGTACTTC.

The CDR3, as DNA: TGTGCCAGTAGTATAGGCTCGGGAGGGACTGGCAATCAGCCCCAGCATTTT. This codes for CASSIGSGGTGNQPQHF. The V gene is TRBV19, the J gene TRBJ1-5, with D perhaps TRBD1 (5 bases). Germline values: CDR1 LNHDA, CDR2 SQIVND (reference sequence). This CDR3 has 17 residues. Trimming cost V 1 base and J 2 bases, with 15 bases left between them.

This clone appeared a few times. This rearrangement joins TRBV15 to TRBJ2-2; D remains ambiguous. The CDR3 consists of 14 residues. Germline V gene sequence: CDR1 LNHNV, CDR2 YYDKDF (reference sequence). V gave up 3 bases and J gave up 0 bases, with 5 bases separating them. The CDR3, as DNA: TGTGCCACCAGCAGGGTCGCGAACACCGGGGAGCTGTTTTTT. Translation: CATSRVANTGELFF.

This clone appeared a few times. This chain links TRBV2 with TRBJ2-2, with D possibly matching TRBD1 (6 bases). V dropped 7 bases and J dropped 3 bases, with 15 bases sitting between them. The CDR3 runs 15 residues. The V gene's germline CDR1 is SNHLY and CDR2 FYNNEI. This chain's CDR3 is CASNRLGADTGELFF. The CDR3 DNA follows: TGTGCCAGCAACCGACTGGGGGCAGACACCGGGGAGCTGTTTTTT.

The CDR3 coding sequence is TGTGCCATCTCGCAGCGGACAGGGAGAGAGACCCAGTACTTC. Its translation is CAISQRTGRETQYF. V usage is TRBV10-3 and J usage is TRBJ2-5; 8 bases map to TRBD1. J gave up 4 bases and V 8 bases, and 9 bases lay outside the gene matches. Per germline, CDR1 ENHRY and CDR2 SYGVKD. The CDR3 consists of 14 residues.

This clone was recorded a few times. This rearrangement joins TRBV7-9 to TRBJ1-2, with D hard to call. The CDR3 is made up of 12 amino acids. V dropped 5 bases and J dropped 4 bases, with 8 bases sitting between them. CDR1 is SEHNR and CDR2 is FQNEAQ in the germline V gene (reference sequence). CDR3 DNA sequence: TGTGCCAGCAGCGCCCAGCGCTATGGCTACACCTTC. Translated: CASSAQRYGYTF. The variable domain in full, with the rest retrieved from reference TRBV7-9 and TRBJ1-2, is DTGVSQNPRHKITKRGQNVTFRCDPISEHNRLYWYRQTLGQGPEFLTYFQNEAQLEKSRLLSDRFSAERPKGSFSTLEIQRTEQGDSAMYLCASSAQRYGYTFGSGTRLTVV.

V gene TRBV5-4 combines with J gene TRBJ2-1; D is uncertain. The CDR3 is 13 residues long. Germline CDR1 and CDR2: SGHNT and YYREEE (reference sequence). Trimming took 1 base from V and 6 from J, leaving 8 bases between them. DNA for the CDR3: TGTGCCAGCAGCTTGCTATTGAGCAATGAGCAGTTCTTC. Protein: CASSLLLSNEQFF.

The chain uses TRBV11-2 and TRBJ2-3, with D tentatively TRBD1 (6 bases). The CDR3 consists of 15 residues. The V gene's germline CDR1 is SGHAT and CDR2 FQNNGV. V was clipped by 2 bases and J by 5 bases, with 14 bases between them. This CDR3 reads CASSLRPGAEDTQYF. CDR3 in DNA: TGTGCCAGCAGCTTAAGGCCAGGGGCCGAAGATACGCAGTATTTT.

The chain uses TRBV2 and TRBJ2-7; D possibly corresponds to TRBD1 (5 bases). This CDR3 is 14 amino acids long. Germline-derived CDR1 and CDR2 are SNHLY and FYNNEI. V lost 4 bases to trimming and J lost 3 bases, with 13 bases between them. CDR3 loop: CASSGQLLDYEQYF. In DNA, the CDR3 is TGTGCCAGCAGTGGACAGCTCCTTGACTACGAGCAGTACTTC.

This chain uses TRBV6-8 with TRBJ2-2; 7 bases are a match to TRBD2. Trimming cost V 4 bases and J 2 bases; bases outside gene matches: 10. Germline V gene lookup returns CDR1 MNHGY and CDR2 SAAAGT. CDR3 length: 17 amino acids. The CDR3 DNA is TGTGCCAGCAGTTCAGGTGGGCTAGCGGAAAACACCGGGGAGCTGTTTTTT. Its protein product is CASSSGGLAENTGELFF.

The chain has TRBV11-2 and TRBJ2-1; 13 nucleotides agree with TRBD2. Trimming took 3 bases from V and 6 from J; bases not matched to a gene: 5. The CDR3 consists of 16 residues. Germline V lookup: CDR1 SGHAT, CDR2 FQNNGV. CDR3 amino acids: CASSLQGLAGTNEQFF. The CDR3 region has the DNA TGTGCCAGCAGCTTGCAGGGACTAGCGGGAACCAATGAGCAGTTCTTC.

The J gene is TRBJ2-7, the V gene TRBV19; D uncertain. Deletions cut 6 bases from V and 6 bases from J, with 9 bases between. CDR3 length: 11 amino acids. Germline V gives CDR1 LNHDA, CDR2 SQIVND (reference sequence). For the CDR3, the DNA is TGTGCCAGTAGGGGTAGTGGCGAGCAGTACTTC. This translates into CASRGSGEQYF.

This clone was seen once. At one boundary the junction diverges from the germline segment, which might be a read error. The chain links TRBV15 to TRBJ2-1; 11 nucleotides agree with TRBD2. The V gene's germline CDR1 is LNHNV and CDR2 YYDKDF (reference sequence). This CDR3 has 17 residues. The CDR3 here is CATSSPLAGGSHNEQFF. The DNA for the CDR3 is TGTGCCACCAGCAGCCCGCTAGCGGGAGGCTCCCACAATGAGCAGTTCTTC. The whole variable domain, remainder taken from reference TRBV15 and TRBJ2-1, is DAMVIQNPRYQVTQFGKPVTLSCSQTLNHNVMYWYQQKSSQAPKLLFHYYDKDFNNEADTPDNFQSRRPNTSFCFLDIRSPGLGDTAMYLCATSSPLAGGSHNEQFFGPGTRLTVL.

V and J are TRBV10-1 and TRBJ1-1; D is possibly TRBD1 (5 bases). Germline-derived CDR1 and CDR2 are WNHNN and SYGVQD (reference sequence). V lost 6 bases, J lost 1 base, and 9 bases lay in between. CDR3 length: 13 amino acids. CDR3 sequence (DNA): TGCGCCAGCAGAGGGACGCCGAACACTGAAGCTTTCTTT. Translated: CASRGTPNTEAFF.

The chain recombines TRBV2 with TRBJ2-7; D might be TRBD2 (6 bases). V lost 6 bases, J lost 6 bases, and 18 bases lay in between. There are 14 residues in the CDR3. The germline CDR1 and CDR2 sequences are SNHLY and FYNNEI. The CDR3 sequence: CASSPMTSWAEQYF. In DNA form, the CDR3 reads TGTGCCAGCAGCCCTATGACTAGTTGGGCCGAGCAGTACTTC.

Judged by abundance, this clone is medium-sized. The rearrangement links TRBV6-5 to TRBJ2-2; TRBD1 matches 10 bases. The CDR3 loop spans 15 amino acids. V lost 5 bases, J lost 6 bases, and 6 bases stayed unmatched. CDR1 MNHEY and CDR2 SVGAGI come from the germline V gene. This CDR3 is CASSPTGGAAGELFF. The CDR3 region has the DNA TGTGCCAGCAGTCCGACAGGGGGCGCCGCCGGGGAGCTGTTTTTT.

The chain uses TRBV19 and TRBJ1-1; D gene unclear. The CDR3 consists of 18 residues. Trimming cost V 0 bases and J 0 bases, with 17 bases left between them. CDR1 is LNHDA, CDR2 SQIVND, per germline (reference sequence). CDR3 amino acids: CASSIDLQQIFMNTEAFF. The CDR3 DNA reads TGTGCCAGTAGTATAGATCTCCAGCAAATCTTTATGAACACTGAAGCTTTCTTT.